This T cell receptor (beta chain) emerged from a study of neurological immune-mediated disorders. TCRdb used MiXCR to reprocess the 5' RACE reads, holding one entry per CDR3 protein. The repertoire holds 15,000 to 20,000 distinct CDR3 sequences, with over 25% as singletons. Trimming left V 3 bases short and J 4 bases short, with 18 bases between. The CDR3 runs to 16 residues. The germline V gene encodes CDR1 ENHRY and CDR2 SYGVKD. A few counts support this clonotype. The sequence derives from a middle-aged man with HTLV-1-associated myelopathy (HAM/TSP). The source material was PBMCs. This chain connects TRBV10-3 to TRBJ1-1; D uncertain. The CDR3 DNA sequence: TGTGCCATCAGTGATTCGTTTGCGGCTAGTGGCACTGAAGCTTTCTTT. This encodes CAISDSFAASGTEAFF.